Following are 8 T cell receptor beta chains from one sample sequenced in a study of circulating and synovial CD4+ cells in juvenile arthritis. This table comes from immunoSEQ multiplex PCR, and its TCRdb copy is limited to in-frame clones, with some not included. The table lists tens of thousands of clones, 90% to 95% of them singletons. The sample taken for sequencing was CD4+ T cells from blood. Receptors originate from a human donor with juvenile idiopathic arthritis.

V gene TRBV5-6 combines with J gene TRBJ1-2; 8 bases are a match to TRBD1. Unmatched junction bases numbered 3, after V lost 4 bases and J lost 4 bases. The CDR3 has 13 residues. CDR1 is SGHDT and CDR2 is YYEEEE in the germline V gene. The CDR3 sequence is CASSGQGPYGYTF. In nucleotides, the CDR3 is TGTGCCAGCAGCGGACAGGGACCCTATGGCTACACCTTC. Using reference TRBV5-6 and TRBJ1-2 for the parts outside the CDR3, the full variable domain is DAGVTQSPTHLIKTRGQQVTLRCSPKSGHDTVSWYQQALGQGPQFIFQYYEEEERQRGNFPDRFSGHQFPNYSSELNVNALLLGDSALYLCASSGQGPYGYTFGSGTRLTVV.

The rearrangement joins TRBV10-1 to TRBJ1-2, with D possibly matching TRBD1 (6 bases). In germline, CDR1 is WNHNN, CDR2 SYGVQD (reference sequence). Trimming shortened V by 7 bases and J by 5 bases, and 23 bases separated the two germline ends. This CDR3 is 16 amino acids long. The chain's CDR3 is CASTPAGAGGQYGYTF. The DNA of the CDR3 is TGCGCCAGCACCCCCGCCGGGGCGGGGGGCCAGTATGGCTACACCTTC.

The sample holds one count of this clone. V and J are TRBV11-1 and TRBJ1-2; no firm D call. The CDR3 runs 16 residues. CDR1 SGHAT and CDR2 FQDESV come from the germline V gene (reference sequence). V lost 5 bases and J lost 4, with 20 bases in between. CDR3 nucleotide sequence: TGTGCCAGCAGCAGAGAGGGAAGGTCCCCTTCCTATGGCTACACCTTC. This codes for CASSREGRSPSYGYTF.

The chain recombines TRBV19 with TRBJ1-1, with 7 bases fitting TRBD1. V was clipped by 3 bases and J by 1 base; unmatched bases: 8. Germline V gene data show CDR1 as LNHDA and CDR2 as SQIVND (reference sequence). The CDR3 spans 16 residues. As DNA, the CDR3 is TGTGCCAGTAGTATGGAATATTGGACAGGGAACACTGAAGCTTTCTTT. Translation gives CASSMEYWTGNTEAFF.

V usage is TRBV27 and J usage is TRBJ2-7; 14 nucleotides align to TRBD2. This CDR3 region has 17 residues. Losses at the gene ends were 3 bases for V and 5 bases for J; bases not matched to a gene: 9. Germline loops: CDR1 MNHEY, CDR2 SMNVEV (reference sequence). CDR3 sequence (DNA): TGTGCCAGCAGTTTCTCCGGACTAGCGGGAGGTCCTAACGAGCAGTACTTC. Its translation: CASSFSGLAGGPNEQYF.

The chain joins TRBV5-1 to TRBJ2-2; D unresolved. CDR3 length equals 12 residues. The germline V and J ends were trimmed by 1 base and 8 bases, with 6 bases remaining between them. Germline V CDR1 and CDR2: SGHRS, YFSETQ. The CDR3 DNA sequence: TGCGCCAGCAGCTTGCCCGTTGGGGAGCTGTTTTTT. Translated, it gives CASSLPVGELFF.

The chain is built from TRBV7-9 and TRBJ2-1; 12 bases are a match to TRBD2. J lost 5 bases, V lost 1 base, and 12 bases had no gene match. Per germline, CDR1 SEHNR and CDR2 FQNEAQ (reference sequence). The CDR3 runs to 19 residues. CDR3 bases: TGTGCCAGCAGCTTAGAGCGTCTAGCGGGAGGGGCGCGCAACAATGAGCAGTTCTTC. It is translated as CASSLERLAGGARNNEQFF.

Details on this clone: The junction and the germline gene differ at one end; a read error may be behind it. The sample carries other DNA sequences with the same CDR3. The chain is built from TRBV7-7 and TRBJ1-6; a weak D match, TRBD1 (5 bases). CDR3 length: 16 amino acids. CDR1 and CDR2 (germline): SSHAT, FNYEAQ (reference sequence). CDR3 region: CASINRAGPYNSPLHF. CDR3 DNA: TGTGCCAGCATCAACAGAGCGGGGCCCTATAATTCCCCCCTCCACTTT.